This TCR beta chain was identified in a study of T cells of healthy individuals. Each CDR3 protein gets one entry after TCRdb re-called the 5' RACE reads with MiXCR. Of 85,000 to 100,000 distinct CDR3 sequences listed, roughly a sixth were seen once; the top ten hold about 6.2%. The CDR3 runs to 14 residues. From germline, CDR1 is MDHEN and CDR2 SYDVKM. Trimming pared 5 bases from V and 2 bases from J, leaving 12 bases between. This sequence joins TRBV28 and TRBJ2-5, with D possibly matching TRBD2 (6 bases). The clonotype originates from a human donor in good health. CDR3 protein: CASSPGGSQETQYF. CDR3 bases: TGTGCCAGCAGTCCTGGGGGGTCTCAAGAGACCCAGTACTTC.